These 18 T cell receptor beta chains share one sample of origin, sequenced in a study of T-cell reconstitution after alpha-beta-depleted transplantation in children. Unique molecular identifiers were built into the TCRbeta library. TCRdb redid the calling of the PCR reads with MiXCR, one entry per CDR3 protein. The sample carries approximately 650,000 distinct CDR3 sequences, under 15% recorded once. The starting material was PBMCs, obtained before TCRalphabeta/CD19-depleted stem cell transplant. These receptor sequences come from a girl aged 2 to 10 with congenital amegakaryocytic thrombocytopenia, due to receive a stem cell transplant.

This clonotype was picked up many times. The chain uses TRBV20-1 and TRBJ2-1; 12 bases match TRBD2. The ends lost 5 bases at V and 4 bases at J; junction bases unmatched: 3. CDR3 length: 14 residues. CDR1 and CDR2 from the germline V gene are DFQATT and SNEGSKA (reference sequence). The CDR3 DNA is TGCAGTGCTGCGCTAGCGGGAGGGTACAATGAGCAGTTCTTC. As protein: CSAALAGGYNEQFF.

This clonotype was counted only a few times. J is TRBJ2-1 and V is TRBV20-1, with 10 bases fitting TRBD2. The CDR3 has 13 amino acids. The V and J ends lost 2 bases and 8 bases, in that order; junction bases with no gene match: 3. Germline CDR1 and CDR2: DFQATT and SNEGSKA (reference sequence). The CDR3 bases are TGCAGTGCTAGACTAGCGGGAGCCTATGAGCAGTTCTTC. This gives the protein CSARLAGAYEQFF.

This clonotype has at least ten counts. V is TRBV5-1 and J is TRBJ2-3; the match to TRBD1 covers 10 bases. CDR1 and CDR2 (germline): SGHRS, YFSETQ. J gave up 6 bases and V 4 bases, and 5 bases lay outside the gene matches. CDR3 length: 14 amino acids. CDR3 sequence (DNA): TGCGCCAGCAGCAGAGGACAGGGGGAGGATACGCAGTATTTT. Protein sequence: CASSRGQGEDTQYF.

This chain uses TRBV15 with TRBJ2-2, with D possibly being TRBD2 (5 bases). Trimming left V 0 bases short and J 6 bases short, with 20 bases between. The CDR3 has 18 residues. Germline V CDR1 and CDR2: LNHNV, YYDKDF (reference sequence). This CDR3 reads CATSRDLTRLTKAGELFF. In nucleotides, the CDR3 is TGTGCCACCAGCAGAGATCTCACGAGACTAACCAAGGCCGGGGAGCTGTTTTTT.

This clonotype was seen ten or more times. This sequence joins TRBV20-1 and TRBJ2-2; perhaps TRBD2 as D (5 bases). This CDR3 comprises 14 residues. With 1 base removed from V and 2 bases from J, the gap between germline ends came to 8 bases. CDR1 is DFQATT, CDR2 SNEGSKA, per germline (reference sequence). The CDR3 nucleotides are TGCAGTGCTAGAGGGGGAGTTAACACCGGGGAGCTGTTTTTT. Protein sequence: CSARGGVNTGELFF.

This chain's CDR3 is CASSLTAGKSYNEQFF. The CDR3, as DNA: TGCGCCAGCAGCTTGACAGCGGGAAAGTCTTACAATGAGCAGTTCTTC. V and J are TRBV5-1 and TRBJ2-1, with TRBD2 identical over 7 bases. This CDR3 is 16 amino acids long. V lost 1 base and J lost 4; bases outside the gene matches: 8. Germline values: CDR1 SGHRS, CDR2 YFSETQ. Together with reference TRBV5-1 and TRBJ2-1, the CDR3 gives the full variable domain: KAGVTQTPRYLIKTRGQQVTLSCSPISGHRSVSWYQQTPGQGLQFLFEYFSETQRNKGNFPGRFSGRQFSNSRSEMNVSTLELGDSALYLCASSLTAGKSYNEQFFGPGTRLTVL.

V gene TRBV15 combines with J gene TRBJ2-2; D unresolved. The germline V gene has CDR1 LNHNV and CDR2 YYDKDF (reference sequence). This CDR3 has 14 residues. Between the trimmed V and J ends, which lost 0 bases and 3 bases, there was a span of 5 bases. CDR3 nucleotide sequence: TGTGCCACCAGCAGAGATGGGGACACCGGGGAGCTGTTTTTT. Its translation is CATSRDGDTGELFF.

In this sample, this clonotype turned up many times. J is TRBJ2-3 and V is TRBV3-1, with TRBD2 identical over 7 bases. J gave up 5 bases and V 4 bases, and 6 bases lay outside the gene matches. CDR3 length: 14 residues. The germline CDR1 and CDR2 sequences are LGHDT and YNNKEL (reference sequence). The CDR3 sequence is CASSRRLAGDTQYF. CDR3 DNA sequence: TGTGCCAGCAGCCGCAGACTAGCCGGAGATACGCAGTATTTT.

The chain combines TRBV15 with TRBJ2-1; 10 bases line up with TRBD2. Per germline, CDR1 LNHNV and CDR2 YYDKDF (reference sequence). This CDR3 comprises 14 residues. Trimming removed 8 bases from V and 5 bases from J; junction bases left unmatched: 6. CDR3 protein: CATARTSGDNEQFF. The CDR3, as DNA: TGTGCCACCGCGAGGACTAGCGGCGACAATGAGCAGTTCTTC.

This clonotype showed up many times. The genes are TRBV27 and TRBJ1-3, with 7 positions matching TRBD1. The CDR3 runs to 15 residues. CDR1 and CDR2 (germline): MNHEY, SMNVEV (reference sequence). The trim removed 5 bases at V and 2 bases at J, leaving 6 bases unmatched. CDR3 in DNA: TGTGCCAGCAGTATTAGACAGGGCCCTGGAAACACCATATATTTT. Its translation is CASSIRQGPGNTIYF.

This chain joins TRBV5-1 and TRBJ1-1, with no clear D. Germline V lookup: CDR1 SGHRS, CDR2 YFSETQ. With 4 bases removed from V and 8 bases from J, the gap between germline ends came to 9 bases. The CDR3 covers 11 residues. CDR3 nucleotides: TGCGCCAGCAGCGCGGAAGCCGAAGCTTTCTTT. Translation: CASSAEAEAFF.

The sample holds a few counts of this clonotype. The genes are TRBV5-1 and TRBJ2-1; 8 positions match TRBD2. Losses at the gene ends were 0 bases for V and 0 bases for J; bases not matched to a gene: 8. Per germline, CDR1 SGHRS and CDR2 YFSETQ. The CDR3 contains 18 residues. The CDR3 DNA sequence: TGCGCCAGCAGCTTGGACCCTAGCGGGTTGAGCTCCTACAATGAGCAGTTCTTC. As protein: CASSLDPSGLSSYNEQFF.

The rearrangement joins TRBV7-2 to TRBJ1-5, with D unclear. Per germline, CDR1 SGHTA and CDR2 FQGNSA. Trimming cost V 1 base and J 7 bases, with 14 bases left between them. This CDR3 has 15 residues. The CDR3 region is CASSLEVQSNQPQHF. In nucleotides, the CDR3 is TGTGCCAGCAGCTTAGAAGTCCAGTCTAACCAGCCCCAGCATTTT.

This clonotype was seen at least ten times. The rearrangement joins TRBV12-3 or TRBV12-4 to TRBJ2-5; D not certain. With 5 bases removed from V and 5 bases from J, the gap between germline ends came to 9 bases. The CDR3 runs 12 residues. Here the CDR3 DNA reads TGTGCCAGCAGTCTCGAGCCGGAGACCCAGTACTTC. It yields the protein CASSLEPETQYF.

In this sample, this clonotype turned up a few times. CDR3 in amino acids: CSASSGPSEQYF. CDR3 coding DNA: TGCAGTGCTAGCAGTGGGCCCAGCGAGCAGTACTTC. The chain is built from TRBV20-1 and TRBJ2-7; D unclear. Germline V gene lookup returns CDR1 DFQATT and CDR2 SNEGSKA (reference sequence). Between the trimmed V and J ends, which lost 3 bases and 6 bases, there was a span of 12 bases. The CDR3 spans 12 residues.

This clonotype was counted at least ten times. The chain has TRBV7-9 and TRBJ2-3; 9 nucleotides align to TRBD1. CDR3 length: 16 amino acids. CDR1 is SEHNR, CDR2 FQNEAQ, per germline (reference sequence). After removal of 5 bases from V and 4 bases from J, the junction contained 10 bases not matched to a gene. The CDR3 DNA reads TGTGCCAGCAGCCACCGGGACAGGGTCGGATCAGATACGCAGTATTTT. The encoded protein is CASSHRDRVGSDTQYF.

The J gene is TRBJ2-5, the V gene TRBV12-3 or TRBV12-4, with unresolved D. The V gene lost 5 bases and the J gene lost 1 base, with 8 bases spanning the gap. The CDR3 spans 13 residues. CDR3 in amino acids: CASSDTFQETQYF. CDR3 nucleotides: TGTGCCAGCAGTGACACGTTCCAAGAGACCCAGTACTTC.

The table lists this clonotype with a few counts. The chain links TRBV2 to TRBJ2-2; 7 nucleotides align to TRBD2. The CDR3 sequence is 15 residues long. Losses at the gene ends were 4 bases for V and 4 bases for J; bases not matched to a gene: 6. CDR1 is SNHLY, CDR2 FYNNEI, per germline. The CDR3 loop reads CASSVLAGVTGELFF. The CDR3 coding sequence is TGTGCCAGCAGTGTGCTTGCGGGAGTCACCGGGGAGCTGTTTTTT.